Listed below are T cell receptor beta chains from one sample, sequenced in a study of blood T cell repertoires in COVID-19. Some clones are missing from TCRdb's copy, which holds only in-frame ones; the method was immunoSEQ multiplex PCR. The sample includes around 280,000 clones, 70% to 90% of them seen just once. Sequenced input: peripheral blood. All receptors derive from a woman aged 25 to 39 who had recovered from COVID-19. The CDR3 runs from the conserved cysteine through the conserved F or W. A D gene is named only where the DNA matches it firmly. Clone size appears in some rows only: once, few, many, or a class for an expanded clone.

v_call	d_call	clone_size	j_call	cdr3_aa	cdr3_nt
TRBV28	TRBD2	NA	TRBJ2-5	CASSLLAGDETQYF	TGTGCCAGCAGTTTACTAGCGGGAGACGAGACCCAGTACTTC
TRBV19	TRBD1	NA	TRBJ1-2	CASSETPPRDREGDNYGYTF	TGTGCCAGTAGTGAGACCCCACCCCGGGACAGGGAAGGGGATAACTATGGCTACACCTTC
TRBV7-9	NA	NA	TRBJ2-7	CASSLGGTSYEQYF	TGTGCCAGCAGCTTAGGTGGGACTTCCTACGAGCAGTACTTC
TRBV7-2	NA	NA	TRBJ2-7	CASSPGTISYEQYF	TGTGCCAGCAGCCCCGGGACAATCAGCTACGAGCAGTACTTC
TRBV2	TRBD2	NA	TRBJ2-7	CASSPGGEQYF	TGTGCCAGCAGTCCGGGGGGGGAGCAGTACTTC
TRBV3-1/TRBV3-2	NA	NA	TRBJ2-6	CASSPQDSSYSGANVLTF	TGTGCCAGCAGCCCCCAGGACAGCTCATACTCTGGGGCCAACGTCCTGACTTTC
TRBV9	TRBD1	NA	TRBJ2-1	CASSTHGQGANNEQFF	TGTGCCAGCAGCACACACGGACAGGGCGCGAACAATGAGCAGTTCTTC
TRBV18	NA	NA	TRBJ2-2	CASSPNVIANTNTGELFF	TGTGCCAGCTCACCCAATGTAATCGCGAATACGAACACCGGGGAGCTGTTTTTT
TRBV27	TRBD2	few	TRBJ2-2	CASSKTGLPTGELFF	TGTGCCAGCAGCAAAACGGGACTACCCACCGGGGAGCTGTTTTTT
TRBV20-1	NA	NA	TRBJ1-2	CSASATAWGYGYTF	TGCAGTGCTAGTGCGACAGCTTGGGGCTATGGCTACACCTTC
TRBV30	TRBD1	NA	TRBJ1-5	CAWGQGGGQPQHF	TGTGCCTGGGGACAGGGAGGCGGCCAGCCCCAGCATTTT
TRBV6-1	TRBD1	NA	TRBJ1-4	CASSEGTGGEKLFF	TGTGCCAGCAGTGAGGGGACAGGGGGCGAAAAACTGTTTTTT
TRBV6-5	TRBD1	NA	TRBJ1-6	CASSYRTGTAGSPLHF	TGTGCCAGCAGTTACCGGACCGGGACAGCTGGTTCACCCCTCCACTTT
TRBV5-6	TRBD2	once	TRBJ2-2	CASSLLDGASGMLAGELFF	TGTGCCAGCAGCTTGTTGGACGGGGCTAGCGGAATGTTGGCCGGGGAGCTGTTTTTT
TRBV19	NA	NA	TRBJ1-4	CASRDLTGEKLFF	TGTGCCAGTAGGGATCTAACCGGGGAAAAACTGTTTTTT
TRBV20-1	TRBD1	NA	TRBJ1-2	CSASQIRGRNYGYTF	TGCAGTGCTAGTCAGATCAGGGGGAGGAACTATGGCTACACCTTC
TRBV30	TRBD1	NA	TRBJ1-2	CAWHTGVLYGYTF	TGTGCCTGGCACACAGGGGTCCTCTATGGCTACACCTTC
TRBV28	NA	NA	TRBJ1-2	CASSLLTIGGHGYTF	TGTGCCAGCAGTCTTCTTACTATAGGAGGTCATGGCTACACCTTC
TRBV12-3/TRBV12-4	NA	NA	TRBJ2-1	CASSLSPNEQFF	TGTGCCAGCAGCCTTTCCCCCAATGAGCAGTTCTTC
TRBV20-1	NA	NA	TRBJ2-7	CSARQQEQYF	TGCAGTGCTAGGCAACAAGAGCAGTACTTC
TRBV18	NA	NA	TRBJ1-4	CASSPRPPTGNEKLFF	TGTGCCAGCTCACCGAGGCCCCCGACCGGTAATGAAAAACTGTTTTTT
TRBV19	TRBD2	once	TRBJ2-7	CASSPSGGSYEQYF	TGTGCCAGTAGTCCTAGCGGGGGTTCCTACGAGCAGTACTTC
TRBV3-1/TRBV3-2	TRBD2	few	TRBJ2-1	CASSQVPRLAVPNEQFF	TGTGCCAGCAGCCAGGTACCCCGACTAGCGGTACCCAATGAGCAGTTCTTC
TRBV19	TRBD2	few	TRBJ2-2	CASITAGLAGETGELFF	TGTGCCAGTATAACGGCTGGACTAGCGGGGGAAACCGGGGAGCTGTTTTTT
TRBV11-2	TRBD2	NA	TRBJ2-1	CASSFRLAGANEQFF	TGTGCCAGCAGCTTCCGACTAGCGGGGGCGAATGAGCAGTTCTTC
TRBV19	NA	NA	TRBJ1-3	CASSIEASSGNTIYF	TGTGCCAGTAGTATAGAGGCAAGCTCTGGAAACACCATATATTTT